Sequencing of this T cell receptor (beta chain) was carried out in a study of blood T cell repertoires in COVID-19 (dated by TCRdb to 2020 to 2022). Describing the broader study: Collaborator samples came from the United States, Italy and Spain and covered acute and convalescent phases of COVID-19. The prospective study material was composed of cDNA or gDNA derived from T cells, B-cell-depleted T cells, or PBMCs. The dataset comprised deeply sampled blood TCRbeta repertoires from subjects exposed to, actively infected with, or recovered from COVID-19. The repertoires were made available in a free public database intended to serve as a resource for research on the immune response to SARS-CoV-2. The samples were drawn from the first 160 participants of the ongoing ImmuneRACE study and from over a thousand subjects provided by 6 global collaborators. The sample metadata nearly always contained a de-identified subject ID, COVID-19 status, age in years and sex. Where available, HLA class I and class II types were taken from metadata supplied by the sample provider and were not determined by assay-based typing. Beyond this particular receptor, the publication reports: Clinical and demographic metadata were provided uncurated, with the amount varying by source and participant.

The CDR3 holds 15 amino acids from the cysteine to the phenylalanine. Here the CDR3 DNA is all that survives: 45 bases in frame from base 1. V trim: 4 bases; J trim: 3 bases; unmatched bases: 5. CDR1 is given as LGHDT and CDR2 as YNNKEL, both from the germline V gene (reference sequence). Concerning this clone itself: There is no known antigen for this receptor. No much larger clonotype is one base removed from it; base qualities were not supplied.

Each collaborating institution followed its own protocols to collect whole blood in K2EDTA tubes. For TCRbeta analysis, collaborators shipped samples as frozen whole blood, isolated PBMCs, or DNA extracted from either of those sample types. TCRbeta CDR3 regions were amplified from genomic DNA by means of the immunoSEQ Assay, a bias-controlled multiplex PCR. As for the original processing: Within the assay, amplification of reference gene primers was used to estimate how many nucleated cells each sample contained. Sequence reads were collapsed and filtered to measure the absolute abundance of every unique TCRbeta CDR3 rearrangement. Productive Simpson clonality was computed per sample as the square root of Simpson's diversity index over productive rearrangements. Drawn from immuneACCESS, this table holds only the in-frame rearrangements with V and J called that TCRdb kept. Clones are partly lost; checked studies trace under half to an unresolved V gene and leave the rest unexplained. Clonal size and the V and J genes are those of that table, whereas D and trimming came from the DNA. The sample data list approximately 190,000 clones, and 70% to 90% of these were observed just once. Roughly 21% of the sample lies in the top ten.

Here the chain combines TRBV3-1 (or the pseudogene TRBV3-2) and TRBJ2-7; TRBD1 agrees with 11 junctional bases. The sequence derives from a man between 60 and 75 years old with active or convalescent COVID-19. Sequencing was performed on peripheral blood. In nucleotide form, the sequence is TGTGCCAGCAGCCTCCCGGGACAGGGGGACTACGAGCAGTACTTC. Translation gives CASSLPGQGDYEQYF.